This paragraph reports one T cell receptor (beta chain). These data originate in a study of early T cells in non-severe SARS-CoV-2 infection. Unique molecular identifiers were affixed to single, distinct cDNA molecules. Via MiXCR, TCRdb re-called the 5' RACE reads, giving one row per CDR3 protein. The sample lists about 76,000 distinct CDR3 sequences, about 11% occurring once. The source material was whole blood. This TCR was recovered from an adult who was a healthcare worker with PCR-confirmed SARS-CoV-2 infection or an uninfected control (not recorded which).

The CDR3 sequence: CASSLTTEDYGYTF. The CDR3, as DNA: TGTGCCAGCAGTTTAACCACCGAGGACTATGGCTACACCTTC. The chain has TRBV12-3 or TRBV12-4 and TRBJ1-2; the D is unclear. The V end was cut by 2 bases, the J end by 3 bases, with 10 bases between. This CDR3 contains 14 residues.